The rows below give T cell receptor beta chains drawn from one sample of a study of T cell changes during pregnancy in multiple sclerosis. Clones were sequenced by immunoSEQ multiplex PCR, and TCRdb holds only the in-frame ones, with some missing. The table lists tens of thousands of clones, more than 85% of them singletons. The sample in question was CD8+ T cells from peripheral blood mononuclear cells, obtained in the first trimester of pregnancy. Receptor source: a female donor with multiple sclerosis, enrolled in a pregnancy study. The CDR3 runs from the conserved cysteine through the conserved F or W. Each record gives: CDR3 protein, CDR3 DNA, V gene, J gene, clone size, D gene. D genes are given only for firm matches. Rows give clone size only sometimes, using once, few, many, or a class for an expanded clone.

CDR3 protein: CASSNWESNEKLFF; CDR3 DNA: TGTGCCAGCAGTAATTGGGAGAGCAATGAAAAACTGTTTTTT; V gene: TRBV14; J gene: TRBJ1-4; clone size: -; D gene: -
CDR3 protein: CASSAPGQGAPVTEAFF; CDR3 DNA: TGTGCCAGCAGCGCACCGGGACAGGGGGCACCGGTTACTGAAGCTTTCTTT; V gene: TRBV9; J gene: TRBJ1-1; clone size: -; D gene: TRBD1
CDR3 protein: CASSPLRGWDSYEQYF; CDR3 DNA: TGTGCCAGCAGCCCCTTGCGGGGTTGGGATTCCTACGAGCAGTACTTC; V gene: TRBV7-8; J gene: TRBJ2-7; clone size: -; D gene: -
CDR3 protein: CSGRGGSSTDTQYF; CDR3 DNA: TGCAGCGGACGGGGGGGATCTAGCACAGATACGCAGTATTTT; V gene: TRBV29-1; J gene: TRBJ2-3; clone size: -; D gene: TRBD2
CDR3 protein: CASSKLAGVYNEQFF; CDR3 DNA: TGTGCCAGCAGCAAACTAGCGGGGGTCTACAATGAGCAGTTCTTC; V gene: TRBV11-3; J gene: TRBJ2-1; clone size: -; D gene: TRBD2
CDR3 protein: CASSIIRGGAWIWNEQFF; CDR3 DNA: TGTGCCAGTAGTATAATTCGGGGGGGGGCCTGGATTTGGAATGAGCAGTTCTTC; V gene: TRBV19; J gene: TRBJ2-1; clone size: -; D gene: TRBD2
CDR3 protein: CASSHRGDITEAFF; CDR3 DNA: TGCGCCAGCAGCCACCGAGGGGACATCACTGAAGCTTTCTTT; V gene: TRBV4-1; J gene: TRBJ1-1; clone size: once; D gene: -
CDR3 protein: CASTPGENTEAFF; CDR3 DNA: TGTGCCAGCACCCCCGGAGAGAACACTGAAGCTTTCTTT; V gene: TRBV9; J gene: TRBJ1-1; clone size: -; D gene: -
CDR3 protein: CASSLGDGYTF; CDR3 DNA: TGTGCCAGCAGCTTAGGAGATGGCTACACCTTC; V gene: TRBV7-8; J gene: TRBJ1-2; clone size: once; D gene: -
CDR3 protein: CASSYLGDSLPSGLFF; CDR3 DNA: TGTGCCAGCAGTTACTTGGGGGACAGCCTTCCATCAGGACTGTTTTTT; V gene: TRBV6-5; J gene: TRBJ1-4; clone size: once; D gene: TRBD1
CDR3 protein: CASSLVRTGPTRNTIYF; CDR3 DNA: TGTGCCAGCAGCTTAGTCCGGACAGGGCCAACGAGGAACACCATATATTTT; V gene: TRBV11-3; J gene: TRBJ1-3; clone size: -; D gene: TRBD1
CDR3 protein: CASSDPRLGPHQETQYF; CDR3 DNA: TGTGCCAGCAGCGATCCAAGACTAGGGCCTCACCAAGAGACCCAGTACTTC; V gene: TRBV7-9; J gene: TRBJ2-5; clone size: -; D gene: -
CDR3 protein: CASSLGPGGNEQFF; CDR3 DNA: TGTGCCAGCAGCTTAGGACCCGGGGGCAATGAGCAGTTCTTC; V gene: TRBV13; J gene: TRBJ2-1; clone size: -; D gene: -
CDR3 protein: CASSANLQGPNEKLFF; CDR3 DNA: TGTGCCAGCAGTGCAAACTTACAGGGACCTAATGAAAAACTGTTTTTT; V gene: TRBV25-1; J gene: TRBJ1-4; clone size: -; D gene: -
CDR3 protein: CASSFPGNSYEQYF; CDR3 DNA: TGTGCCAGCAGCTTTCCAGGGAACTCCTACGAGCAGTACTTC; V gene: TRBV5-4; J gene: TRBJ2-7; clone size: -; D gene: -
CDR3 protein: CASSDRTDYGYTF; CDR3 DNA: TGTGCCAGCAGCGATCGGACAGATTATGGCTACACCTTC; V gene: TRBV7-9; J gene: TRBJ1-2; clone size: -; D gene: -
CDR3 protein: CASSLDLSGTGGQETQYF; CDR3 DNA: TGTGCCAGCAGCTTAGATTTGTCGGGGACAGGGGGACAAGAGACCCAGTACTTC; V gene: TRBV11-2; J gene: TRBJ2-5; clone size: -; D gene: TRBD1
CDR3 protein: CASSYIEWGTEDGYTF; CDR3 DNA: TGTGCCAGCAGTTACATTGAGTGGGGGACTGAGGATGGCTACACCTTC; V gene: TRBV6-6; J gene: TRBJ1-2; clone size: -; D gene: -
CDR3 protein: CASSVGWQGDYEQYF; CDR3 DNA: TGTGCCAGCAGTGTAGGGTGGCAGGGGGACTACGAGCAGTACTTC; V gene: TRBV2; J gene: TRBJ2-7; clone size: -; D gene: TRBD1
CDR3 protein: CASSYGGGDQPQHF; CDR3 DNA: TGCGCCAGCAGCTACGGAGGGGGGGATCAGCCCCAGCATTTT; V gene: TRBV4-1; J gene: TRBJ1-5; clone size: -; D gene: -
CDR3 protein: CASSQAASGDTQYF; CDR3 DNA: TGCGCCAGCAGCCAAGCGGCTAGCGGGGATACGCAGTATTTT; V gene: TRBV4-1; J gene: TRBJ2-3; clone size: -; D gene: TRBD2
CDR3 protein: CASRVGTGSAEQYF; CDR3 DNA: TGTGCCAGCAGGGTCGGGACAGGGTCGGCCGAGCAGTACTTC; V gene: TRBV6-1; J gene: TRBJ2-7; clone size: many; D gene: TRBD1
CDR3 protein: CASSQRTGSDTEAFF; CDR3 DNA: TGTGCCAGCAGCCAGCGGACAGGGTCCGACACTGAAGCTTTCTTT; V gene: TRBV7-9; J gene: TRBJ1-1; clone size: once; D gene: TRBD1
CDR3 protein: CASTPGGAGGGYTF; CDR3 DNA: TGTGCCAGCACCCCCGGGGGGGCCGGTGGTGGCTACACCTTC; V gene: TRBV6-5; J gene: TRBJ1-2; clone size: -; D gene: -
CDR3 protein: CASSNTGGEQYF; CDR3 DNA: TGTGCCAGCAGTAATACAGGGGGCGAGCAGTACTTC; V gene: TRBV5-6; J gene: TRBJ2-7; clone size: -; D gene: TRBD1
CDR3 protein: CASSSGLGAVNEQFF; CDR3 DNA: TGTGCCAGCAGTTCCGGACTAGGGGCTGTAAATGAGCAGTTCTTC; V gene: TRBV5-6; J gene: TRBJ2-1; clone size: -; D gene: TRBD2
CDR3 protein: CASSDGRRGLTEAFF; CDR3 DNA: TGTGCCAGCAGTGACGGTCGGAGGGGGCTCACTGAAGCTTTCTTT; V gene: TRBV2; J gene: TRBJ1-1; clone size: -; D gene: TRBD1
CDR3 protein: CASTEGLAAEQYF; CDR3 DNA: TGCGCCAGCACTGAAGGACTAGCGGCCGAGCAGTACTTC; V gene: TRBV10-1; J gene: TRBJ2-7; clone size: -; D gene: TRBD2
CDR3 protein: CASSPWAGSYEQYF; CDR3 DNA: TGCGCCAGCAGCCCTTGGGCGGGGTCCTACGAGCAGTACTTC; V gene: TRBV4-1; J gene: TRBJ2-7; clone size: -; D gene: -
CDR3 protein: CASSFGTVNQPQHF; CDR3 DNA: TGTGCCAGCAGCTTTGGGACAGTCAATCAGCCCCAGCATTTT; V gene: TRBV5-6; J gene: TRBJ1-5; clone size: -; D gene: TRBD1
CDR3 protein: CASSEVDSFSYEQYF; CDR3 DNA: TGTGCCAGCAGTGAGGTGGACAGTTTCTCCTACGAGCAGTACTTC; V gene: TRBV2; J gene: TRBJ2-7; clone size: -; D gene: -
CDR3 protein: CASSLGQGVYEQYF; CDR3 DNA: TGTGCCAGCAGCTTGGGACAGGGAGTTTACGAGCAGTACTTC; V gene: TRBV11-2; J gene: TRBJ2-7; clone size: -; D gene: TRBD1
CDR3 protein: CASREGDLNTEAFF; CDR3 DNA: TGCGCCAGCAGAGAAGGGGACTTGAACACTGAAGCTTTCTTT; V gene: TRBV5-1; J gene: TRBJ1-1; clone size: -; D gene: -
CDR3 protein: CASSLASAPTYEQYF; CDR3 DNA: TGTGCCAGCAGCTTAGCTAGCGCACCCACCTACGAGCAGTACTTC; V gene: TRBV7-2; J gene: TRBJ2-7; clone size: once; D gene: -
CDR3 protein: CASSLGTGGAGEKLFF; CDR3 DNA: TGTGCCAGCAGCTTAGGGACAGGGGGCGCGGGTGAAAAACTGTTTTTT; V gene: TRBV13; J gene: TRBJ1-4; clone size: -; D gene: TRBD1
CDR3 protein: CASSEVGGTGNEQYF; CDR3 DNA: TGTGCCAGCAGTGAAGTAGGGGGGACAGGGAACGAGCAGTACTTC; V gene: TRBV6-1; J gene: TRBJ2-7; clone size: -; D gene: TRBD1
CDR3 protein: CASSQAAGYSYEQYF; CDR3 DNA: TGTGCCAGCAGCCAAGCGGCAGGGTACTCCTACGAGCAGTACTTC; V gene: TRBV4-2; J gene: TRBJ2-7; clone size: -; D gene: -
CDR3 protein: CASSQAVGVEQFF; CDR3 DNA: TGCGCCAGCAGCCAGGCTGTAGGGGTTGAGCAGTTCTTC; V gene: TRBV4-1; J gene: TRBJ2-1; clone size: once; D gene: -
CDR3 protein: CASSSRTASSGNTIYF; CDR3 DNA: TGTGCCAGCAGTTCCCGGACAGCTAGCTCTGGAAACACCATATATTTT; V gene: TRBV27; J gene: TRBJ1-3; clone size: few; D gene: -
CDR3 protein: CASSVFGTGFANYGYTF; CDR3 DNA: TGCGCCAGCAGTGTTTTTGGGACAGGGTTCGCTAACTATGGCTACACCTTC; V gene: TRBV10-1; J gene: TRBJ1-2; clone size: -; D gene: TRBD1
CDR3 protein: CASSYVRSLNTEAFF; CDR3 DNA: TGTGCCAGCAGTTATGTTCGGTCCTTGAACACTGAAGCTTTCTTT; V gene: TRBV6-6; J gene: TRBJ1-1; clone size: -; D gene: -
CDR3 protein: CASSAGTGGTGELFF; CDR3 DNA: TGTGCCAGCAGCGCGGGGACAGGGGGGACCGGGGAGCTGTTTTTT; V gene: TRBV9; J gene: TRBJ2-2; clone size: -; D gene: TRBD1
CDR3 protein: CASSVGGRGLGNTIYF; CDR3 DNA: TGTGCCAGCAGCGTAGGTGGGAGGGGATTGGGAAACACCATATATTTT; V gene: TRBV9; J gene: TRBJ1-3; clone size: -; D gene: -
CDR3 protein: CASSFTGGRVLRPQHF; CDR3 DNA: TGTGCCAGCAGCTTCACCGGGGGGCGGGTTTTAAGGCCCCAGCATTTT; V gene: TRBV7-9; J gene: TRBJ1-5; clone size: -; D gene: -
CDR3 protein: CASSETSGASYEQYF; CDR3 DNA: TGTGCCAGCAGCGAGACTAGCGGGGCCTCCTACGAGCAGTACTTC; V gene: TRBV5-6; J gene: TRBJ2-7; clone size: -; D gene: TRBD2
CDR3 protein: CASSLATGNSPLHF; CDR3 DNA: TGTGCCAGCAGCTTAGCGACAGGGAATTCACCCCTCCACTTT; V gene: TRBV11-2; J gene: TRBJ1-6; clone size: -; D gene: TRBD1
CDR3 protein: CASSVGTGTEDYGYTF; CDR3 DNA: TGTGCCAGCAGCGTAGGTACCGGGACAGAGGATTATGGCTACACCTTC; V gene: TRBV9; J gene: TRBJ1-2; clone size: -; D gene: TRBD1
CDR3 protein: CASSLVGVNEKLFF; CDR3 DNA: TGTGCCAGCAGTTTAGTAGGGGTGAATGAAAAACTGTTTTTT; V gene: TRBV27; J gene: TRBJ1-4; clone size: -; D gene: -
CDR3 protein: CASSQAPSNEQFF; CDR3 DNA: TGCGCCAGCAGCCAAGCTCCCTCCAATGAGCAGTTCTTC; V gene: TRBV4-1; J gene: TRBJ2-1; clone size: -; D gene: -
CDR3 protein: CASALDIGDEQFF; CDR3 DNA: TGTGCTAGTGCCCTGGACATAGGCGATGAGCAGTTCTTC; V gene: TRBV12-5; J gene: TRBJ2-1; clone size: once; D gene: -
CDR3 protein: CASSPTTGGYGYTF; CDR3 DNA: TGTGCCAGCAGCCCCACGACAGGGGGCTATGGCTACACCTTC; V gene: TRBV6-5; J gene: TRBJ1-2; clone size: -; D gene: TRBD1
CDR3 protein: CASSPGTGTDTQYF; CDR3 DNA: TGTGCCAGCAGCCCGGGGACTGGCACAGATACGCAGTATTTT; V gene: TRBV9; J gene: TRBJ2-3; clone size: -; D gene: -
CDR3 protein: CASSDPYRGAWEKLFF; CDR3 DNA: TGTGCCAGCAGTGACCCCTACAGGGGCGCTTGGGAAAAACTGTTTTTT; V gene: TRBV25-1; J gene: TRBJ1-4; clone size: -; D gene: TRBD1
CDR3 protein: CASSYPQGNEQFF; CDR3 DNA: TGTGCCAGCAGTTACCCCCAGGGGAATGAGCAGTTCTTC; V gene: TRBV6-5; J gene: TRBJ2-1; clone size: -; D gene: -